What follows are 32 T cell receptor beta chains derived from one specimen sequenced in a study of T cell repertoires and HLA-DP antigens. The data were produced by immunoSEQ multiplex PCR, yet TCRdb's version contains in-frame clones alone and is incomplete. Of tens of thousands of clones listed, just under 80% were seen once; the top ten hold 1.6%. These receptors are not linked to any known antigen. The source material was CD4+ T cells from PBMCs. The receptors here all came from a man aged 55 to 70 in good health and CMV-seronegative.

The chain links TRBV6-5 to TRBJ1-2, with D possibly being TRBD1 (6 bases). Per germline, CDR1 MNHEY and CDR2 SVGAGI. The CDR3 contains 15 residues. V was clipped by 4 bases and J by 4 bases, with 16 bases between them. The CDR3 is CASSSSRGEGYGYTF. Written as DNA, the CDR3 is TGTGCCAGCAGTTCAAGCAGGGGAGAGGGCTATGGCTACACCTTC.

The chain has TRBV28 and TRBJ2-7, with 10 bases fitting TRBD1. Germline V gives CDR1 MDHEN, CDR2 SYDVKM. The CDR3 consists of 15 residues. V shed 8 bases and J 2 bases; nucleotides not matched to a gene: 9. CDR3 sequence: CASGVVDRGPYEQYF. In DNA, the CDR3 is TGTGCCAGCGGGGTAGTAGACAGGGGGCCCTACGAGCAGTACTTC.

V usage is TRBV4-1 and J usage is TRBJ1-2, with a weak D call TRBD1 (6 bases). CDR1 and CDR2 (germline): MGHRA, YSYEKL. Trimming pared 0 bases from V and 2 bases from J, leaving 7 bases between. The CDR3 is 14 residues long. The CDR3 here is CASSQDDRNYGYTF. CDR3 in DNA: TGCGCCAGCAGCCAAGACGACAGGAACTATGGCTACACCTTC.

V gene TRBV5-1 combines with J gene TRBJ2-3; D is possibly TRBD1 (5 bases). The ends were cut back, 3 bases at V and 0 bases at J, with 8 bases in the middle. This CDR3 is 14 amino acids long. Germline lookup yields CDR1 SGHRS and CDR2 YFSETQ. DNA for the CDR3: TGCGCCAGCAGCTGGCAGGGAAGCACAGATACGCAGTATTTT. Encoded protein: CASSWQGSTDTQYF. Together with reference TRBV5-1 and TRBJ2-3, the CDR3 gives the full variable domain: KAGVTQTPRYLIKTRGQQVTLSCSPISGHRSVSWYQQTPGQGLQFLFEYFSETQRNKGNFPGRFSGRQFSNSRSEMNVSTLELGDSALYLCASSWQGSTDTQYFGPGTRLTVL.

This chain joins TRBV4-3 and TRBJ1-4, with TRBD1 as a possible D gene (6 bases). The CDR3 length is 17 residues. From germline, CDR1 is LGHNA and CDR2 YSLEER. V dropped 0 bases and J dropped 8 bases, with 19 bases sitting between them. The CDR3 region has the DNA TGCGCCAGCAGCCAAGATTTGGTCCGGGGGCCCGAGGAAAAACTGTTTTTT. Residues: CASSQDLVRGPEEKLFF.

This clone showed up just a few times. CDR3 DNA: TGCGCCAGCAGCCTGGGACTAGCGGGAACCCATACCTACTACGAGCAGTACTTC. The encoded protein is CASSLGLAGTHTYYEQYF. The rearrangement links TRBV4-3 to TRBJ2-7; TRBD2 agrees at 13 bases. The length of the CDR3 is 18 residues. The germline gives CDR1 LGHNA, CDR2 YSLEER. V was pared by 4 bases and J by 3 bases, with 12 bases of the junction left unmatched.

V and J are TRBV9 and TRBJ2-2; 9 nucleotides line up with TRBD2. The CDR3 extends over 16 amino acids. CDR1 and CDR2 from the germline V gene are SGDLS and YYNGEE. J gave up 2 bases and V 0 bases, and 2 bases lay outside the gene matches. The CDR3 bases are TGTGCCAGCAGCGTAGGGCTAGCGGGAAACACCGGGGAGCTGTTTTTT. Its translation: CASSVGLAGNTGELFF.

The J gene is TRBJ2-1, the V gene TRBV14; possibly TRBD1 or TRBD2 for D (5 bases each). The CDR3 length is 13 residues. Germline CDR1 SGHDN, CDR2 FVKESK. Trimming pared 1 base from V and 14 bases from J, leaving 15 bases between. Written as DNA, the CDR3 is TGTGCCAGCAGCCAAGGGCCGGGACGAGGGGAGTTCTTC. Protein sequence: CASSQGPGRGEFF.

The chain recombines TRBV11-2 with TRBJ2-1; TRBD1 might be the D (6 bases). The CDR3 loop spans 16 amino acids. V lost 8 bases and J 9 bases, leaving 26 bases between the germline ends. CDR1 is SGHAT and CDR2 is FQNNGV in the germline V gene. In DNA form, the CDR3 reads TGTGCCAGCCACAGAGGGGGTGGGCGTACCGCGGGTGAGCAGTTCTTC. It encodes CASHRGGGRTAGEQFF.

This sequence joins TRBV28 and TRBJ1-2, with D possibly being TRBD1 (5 bases). In germline, CDR1 is MDHEN, CDR2 SYDVKM. This CDR3 is 16 amino acids long. Trimming removed 0 bases at V and 3 bases at J, with 14 bases between. CDR3 bases: TGTGCCAGCAGTTTATGGGGGACGGAGGGCTACTATGGCTACACCTTC. Translation gives CASSLWGTEGYYGYTF.

The chain has TRBV5-6 and TRBJ2-5; D call uncertain. The CDR3 covers 14 residues. V lost 3 bases to trimming and J lost 2 bases, with 11 bases between them. The germline CDR1 and CDR2 sequences are SGHDT and YYEEEE. In DNA, the CDR3 is TGTGCCAGCAGCTCCTTGGACGGACAAGAGACCCAGTACTTC. Its protein is CASSSLDGQETQYF.

The V and J genes are TRBV7-3 and TRBJ2-2, with a possible D match to TRBD2 (6 bases). Looked up from germline, CDR1 is SGHTA and CDR2 is FQGTGA. This CDR3 contains 14 residues. V lost 2 bases, J lost 6 bases, and 10 bases lay in between. The CDR3: CASSLSGGSGELFF. In DNA form, the CDR3 reads TGTGCCAGCAGCTTATCCGGGGGATCCGGGGAGCTGTTTTTT.

The genes are TRBV15 and TRBJ2-3; 9 bases align to TRBD1. Germline V gives CDR1 LNHNV, CDR2 YYDKDF (reference sequence). The V segment lost 0 bases and the J segment 4 bases; nucleotides outside the gene matches: 2. The CDR3 is made up of 15 amino acids. In DNA form, the CDR3 reads TGTGCCACCAGCAGAGAACAGGGGGCTCCAGATACGCAGTATTTT. Translation gives CATSREQGAPDTQYF.

The V call is TRBV29-1, the J call TRBJ1-1; 8 nucleotides match TRBD1. The CDR3 is 14 residues long. CDR1 is SQVTM, CDR2 ANQGSEA, per germline. V lost 4 bases and J lost 4; bases outside the gene matches: 8. As DNA, the CDR3 is TGCAGCGTTGCCCAAACAGGGGGAGGCACTGAAGCTTTCTTT. Its protein is CSVAQTGGGTEAFF.

This chain links TRBV7-9 with TRBJ2-5; D is unclear. Trimming removed 1 base at V and 1 base at J, with 10 bases between. The germline V gene encodes CDR1 SEHNR and CDR2 FQNEAQ (reference sequence). The CDR3 totals 15 residues. CDR3 DNA: TGTGCCAGCAGCTTAGATCGGCAGCTCCAAGAGACCCAGTACTTC. Translating it yields CASSLDRQLQETQYF.

This clone appeared a single time. This rearrangement joins TRBV5-4 to TRBJ2-3, with TRBD2 identical over 11 bases. The CDR3 covers 18 residues. J was trimmed by 2 bases and V by 2 bases; bases with no gene match: 10. The germline gives CDR1 SGHNT, CDR2 YYREEE (reference sequence). Here the CDR3 reads CASSFGGTSGLPTDTQYF. CDR3 in DNA: TGTGCCAGCAGCTTTGGGGGGACTAGCGGCCTCCCCACAGATACGCAGTATTTT.

The chain links TRBV4-3 to TRBJ2-7; a possible D gene is TRBD2 (8 bases). Deletions cut 3 bases from V and 4 bases from J, with 19 bases between. The CDR3 is made up of 16 amino acids. Germline loops: CDR1 LGHNA, CDR2 YSLEER. In DNA, the CDR3 is TGCGCCAGCAGCCAGATGCGGGGGGACAGACCTTACGAGCAGTACTTC. It specifies CASSQMRGDRPYEQYF.

The chain links TRBV29-1 to TRBJ1-1, with D maybe TRBD1 (5 bases). Germline V gene sequence: CDR1 SQVTM, CDR2 ANQGSEA. This CDR3 comprises 16 residues. Trimming took 0 bases from V and 4 from J, leaving 18 bases between them. CDR3 bases: TGCAGCGTTGAAGATTGGGGGGGAGGTCTGCGCACTGAAGCTTTCTTT. Its translation: CSVEDWGGGLRTEAFF.

This rearrangement joins TRBV11-2 to TRBJ2-1; D uncertain. V was cut by 4 bases and J by 3 bases, with 10 bases left in between. This CDR3 comprises 14 residues. CDR1 and CDR2 from the germline V gene are SGHAT and FQNNGV. CDR3 in DNA: TGTGCCAGCAGCTCCCGGAACGTCTACAATGAGCAGTTCTTC. This translates into CASSSRNVYNEQFF.

The chain carries TRBV11-2 and TRBJ1-1; no clear D gene. CDR1 and CDR2 from the germline V gene are SGHAT and FQNNGV. The CDR3 extends over 13 amino acids. Trimming took off 2 bases at V and 6 bases at J, with 10 bases between the two ends. In DNA form, the CDR3 reads TGTGCCAGCAGCTTACGGGGTGGGTCTGAAGCTTTCTTT. It specifies CASSLRGGSEAFF.

The rearrangement joins TRBV29-1 to TRBJ2-3, with D possibly TRBD2 on 6 matching bases. This CDR3 is 16 amino acids long. V was cut by 6 bases and J by 2 bases, with 21 bases left in between. From germline, CDR1 is SQVTM and CDR2 ANQGSEA. CDR3 sequence (DNA): TGCAGCGTCCGAAGAGACGGGGGATTCATCACAGATACGCAGTATTTT. It yields the protein CSVRRDGGFITDTQYF.

This sequence joins TRBV27 and TRBJ2-3, with 12 bases that match TRBD2. There are 16 residues in the CDR3. With V trimmed by 4 bases and J by 6 bases, 8 bases remained unmatched. Germline loops: CDR1 MNHEY, CDR2 SMNVEV (reference sequence). CDR3 DNA: TGTGCCAGCAGTTCCCTTGCTAGCGGGAGGGTGGATACGCAGTATTTT. Translation: CASSSLASGRVDTQYF.

The chain combines TRBV29-1 with TRBJ2-1, with 7 bases matching TRBD2. Germline V CDR1 and CDR2: SQVTM, ANQGSEA. V shed 6 bases and J 0 bases; nucleotides not matched to a gene: 11. The CDR3 totals 16 residues. Here the CDR3 reads CSVGEGGISSYNEQFF. CDR3 DNA sequence: TGCAGCGTAGGGGAGGGCGGGATTAGCTCCTACAATGAGCAGTTCTTC.

This clone was detected a few times. V and J are TRBV7-9 and TRBJ2-5; D is unresolved. The CDR3 has 13 residues. CDR1 and CDR2 from the germline V gene are SEHNR and FQNEAQ (reference sequence). Trimming removed 0 bases at V and 1 base at J, with 3 bases between. CDR3 residues: CASSLALQETQYF. The CDR3 nucleotides read TGTGCCAGCAGCTTAGCTCTCCAAGAGACCCAGTACTTC.

This clone appeared once. The chain uses TRBV7-9 and TRBJ1-4; 7 bases match TRBD1. The germline V gene encodes CDR1 SEHNR and CDR2 FQNEAQ (reference sequence). V lost 4 bases, J lost 9 bases, and 8 bases stayed unmatched. The CDR3 has 14 amino acids. CDR3 sequence reads: CASSSSGGGKKLFF. CDR3 in DNA: TGTGCCAGCAGCTCTTCAGGGGGTGGCAAAAAACTGTTTTTT.

The V call is TRBV5-1, the J call TRBJ2-7; 13 bases fit TRBD2. CDR3 size: 15 residues. Germline V gene lookup returns CDR1 SGHRS and CDR2 YFSETQ. V dropped 0 bases and J dropped 4; count of bases not matched to a gene: 1. This CDR3 reads CASSLGTSGSYEQYV. CDR3 nucleotide sequence: TGCGCCAGCAGCTTGGGGACTAGCGGGAGTTACGAGCAGTACGTC.

The chain couples TRBV7-6 to TRBJ2-2; D unclear. Trimming took off 3 bases at V and 1 base at J, with 6 bases between the two ends. CDR3 length: 14 residues. Germline assignment: CDR1 SGHVS and CDR2 FNYEAQ. The CDR3 sequence is CASSLGGNTGELFF. The CDR3 DNA is TGTGCCAGCAGCTTGGGCGGGAACACCGGGGAGCTGTTTTTT. The whole variable domain, remainder taken from reference TRBV7-6 and TRBJ2-2, is GAGVSQSPRYKVTKRGQDVALRCDPISGHVSLYWYRQALGQGPEFLTYFNYEAQQDKSGLPNDRFSAERPEGSISTLTIQRTEQRDSAMYRCASSLGGNTGELFFGEGSRLTVL.

The chain carries TRBV5-3 and TRBJ2-1; TRBD2 matches at 8 bases. TRBV5-3 is identified as an open reading frame with a role that is uncertain. After removal of 0 bases from V and 4 bases from J, the junction contained 12 bases not matched to a gene. CDR3 length: 18 amino acids. In DNA form, the CDR3 reads TGTGCCAGAAGCTTGGACCCCGGAGCGGGAGTCCCATACAATGAGCAGTTCTTC. Its protein is CARSLDPGAGVPYNEQFF.

This clone was recorded a few times. This sequence joins TRBV7-9 and TRBJ1-1; D not certain. Per the germline V gene, CDR1 is SEHNR and CDR2 is FQNEAQ (reference sequence). Trimming stripped 1 base from V and 1 base from J, with 4 bases between. The CDR3 totals 13 residues. The DNA for the CDR3 is TGTGCCAGCAGCTTAGTACAGAACACTGAAGCTTTCTTT. Encoded protein: CASSLVQNTEAFF.

The chain joins TRBV7-9 to TRBJ2-1, with 10 bases lining up with TRBD2. V was clipped by 6 bases and J by 4 bases; unmatched bases: 18. Germline V gene data show CDR1 as SEHNR and CDR2 as FQNEAQ (reference sequence). This CDR3 has 19 residues. CDR3 sequence: CASRPEETPSGSFYNEQFF. The DNA of the CDR3 is TGTGCCAGCAGGCCCGAAGAAACTCCTAGCGGGAGCTTTTACAATGAGCAGTTCTTC.

J is TRBJ1-6 and V is TRBV5-6, with no clear D. CDR1 and CDR2 (germline): SGHDT, YYEEEE. Trimming took 3 bases from V and 6 from J, leaving 13 bases between them. The CDR3 length is 15 residues. DNA for the CDR3: TGTGCCAGCAGCTCACGGGGTCTCTCTAATTCACCCCTCCACTTT. Encoded protein: CASSSRGLSNSPLHF.

The chain recombines TRBV2 with TRBJ2-3; 15 bases align to TRBD2. With 5 bases clipped from V and 5 bases from J, the junction kept 2 bases outside the gene matches. This CDR3 is 15 amino acids long. Germline V CDR1 and CDR2: SNHLY, FYNNEI. CDR3: CASSRTSGRVDTQYF. Written as DNA, the CDR3 is TGTGCCAGCAGTCGGACTAGCGGGAGGGTAGATACGCAGTATTTT.